This entry features one T cell receptor beta chain sequence. This entry belongs to a study of blood T cell repertoires in COVID-19. Looking at the study overall: There were acute and convalescent COVID-19 samples, and they came from the United States, Italy and Spain. The analysed material was cDNA or gDNA that came from T cells, B-cell-depleted T cells, or PBMCs.

The CDR3 runs 16 residues. The germline V gene has CDR1 SGHAT and CDR2 FQNNGV. V was clipped by 2 bases and J by 2 bases; unmatched bases: 8. As originally analysed: Using reference gene primer amplification, nucleated cell counts were estimated. Using immunoSEQ multiplex PCR, the repertoire was profiled, and TCRdb retains in-frame clones only, with some absent. V and J calls and clone size are copied from that table; D and trimming were computed from the DNA. Of about 73,000 clones listed, 70% to 85% were seen once; the top ten hold 3.5% to 5%. Sequencing was done on a sample of peripheral blood. This sequence originates from a woman aged 55 to 70 with acute or convalescent COVID-19. The gene calls are TRBV11-2 and TRBJ1-1, with 7 positions matching TRBD1. For the CDR3, the DNA is TGTGCCAGCAGCTTACGAGACAGGGTCTCAAACACTGAAGCTTTCTTT. This translates into CASSLRDRVSNTEAFF.